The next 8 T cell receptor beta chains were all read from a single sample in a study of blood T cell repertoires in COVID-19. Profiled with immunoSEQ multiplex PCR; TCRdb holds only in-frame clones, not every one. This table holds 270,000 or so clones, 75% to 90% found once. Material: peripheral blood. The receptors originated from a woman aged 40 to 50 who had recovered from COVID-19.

The CDR3 spells CASTKQGEDYGYTF. For the CDR3, the DNA is TGTGCCAGTACTAAACAGGGAGAAGACTATGGCTACACCTTC. This chain uses TRBV19 with TRBJ1-2, with D tentatively TRBD1 (6 bases). Germline CDR1 is LNHDA and CDR2 is SQIVND (reference sequence). Trimming took 7 bases from V and 3 from J, leaving 15 bases between them. CDR3 length: 14 amino acids.

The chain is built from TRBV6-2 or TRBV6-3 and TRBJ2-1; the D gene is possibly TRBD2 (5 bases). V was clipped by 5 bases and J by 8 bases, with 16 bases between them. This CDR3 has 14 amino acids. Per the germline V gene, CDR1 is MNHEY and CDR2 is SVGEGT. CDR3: CASSGWSSWHEQFF. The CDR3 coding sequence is TGTGCCAGCAGTGGCTGGTCTAGCTGGCATGAGCAGTTCTTC.

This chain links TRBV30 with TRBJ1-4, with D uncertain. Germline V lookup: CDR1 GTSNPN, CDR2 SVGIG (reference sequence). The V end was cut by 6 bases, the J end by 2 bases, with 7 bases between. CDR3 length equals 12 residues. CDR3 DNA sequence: TGTGCCTGCGGCAGGACTAATGAAAAACTGTTTTTT. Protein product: CACGRTNEKLFF.

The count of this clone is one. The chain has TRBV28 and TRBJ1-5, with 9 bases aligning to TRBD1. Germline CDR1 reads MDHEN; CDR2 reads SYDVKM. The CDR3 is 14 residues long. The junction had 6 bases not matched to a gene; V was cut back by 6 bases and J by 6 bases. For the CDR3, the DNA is TGTGCCAGCAGACGGACAGGGGTCGGTCAGCCCCAGCATTTT. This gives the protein CASRRTGVGQPQHF.

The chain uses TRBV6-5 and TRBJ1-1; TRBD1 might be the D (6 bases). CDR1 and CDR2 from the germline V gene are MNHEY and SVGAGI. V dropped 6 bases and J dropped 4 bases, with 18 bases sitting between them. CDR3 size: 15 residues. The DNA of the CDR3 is TGTGCCAGCAGCCGGAACCGGGACACGGGCACTGAAGCTTTCTTT. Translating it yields CASSRNRDTGTEAFF.

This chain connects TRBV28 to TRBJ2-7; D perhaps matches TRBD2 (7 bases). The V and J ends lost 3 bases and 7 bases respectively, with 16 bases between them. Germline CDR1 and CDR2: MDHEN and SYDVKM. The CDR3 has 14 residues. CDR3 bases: TGTGCCAGCAGTTTTGTGCGGGGGCGTGGGGAGCAGTACTTC. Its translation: CASSFVRGRGEQYF.

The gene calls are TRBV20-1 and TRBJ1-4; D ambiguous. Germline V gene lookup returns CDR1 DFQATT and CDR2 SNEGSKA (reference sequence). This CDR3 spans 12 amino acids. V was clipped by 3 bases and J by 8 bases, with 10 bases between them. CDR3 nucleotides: TGCAGTGCTAGTTCAAGGGAGGAAAAACTGTTTTTT. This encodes CSASSREEKLFF.

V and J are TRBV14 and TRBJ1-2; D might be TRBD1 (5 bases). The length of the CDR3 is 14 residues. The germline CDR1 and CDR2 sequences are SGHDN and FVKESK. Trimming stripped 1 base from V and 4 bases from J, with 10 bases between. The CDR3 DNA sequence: TGTGCCAGCAGCCAAGCTGGGGCAGTCTATGGCTACACCTTC. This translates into CASSQAGAVYGYTF.